This T cell receptor (beta chain) was captured in a study of blood T cells in healthy people across ages. Regarding this clonotype: What it recognizes is unknown.

Study-level findings and limits: CMV status of donors was not determined, possibly confounding expanded clonotype changes. Per million T cells, TCR beta diversity dropped roughly linearly as age increased.

The CDR3 length is 16 residues. Germline values: CDR1 KGHSH, CDR2 LQKENI. J gave up 7 bases and V 6 bases, and 15 bases lay outside the gene matches. Then a second PCR, running roughly 6 to 11 cycles, was carried out with a sample-barcoded 5' primer and a J-beta primer mix. TCRdb used MiXCR to reprocess the 5' RACE reads, holding one entry per CDR3 protein. The sample lists some 900,000 distinct CDR3 sequences; 29% were seen once. This sequence was found in an elderly woman in good health. The rearrangement uses TRBV18 and TRBJ2-1, with 7 bases matching TRBD1. Input material: blood. CDR3 nucleotide sequence: TGTGCCAGCTCTTCACCGGGGATGGACAGGAGGAATGAGCAGTTCTTC. This codes for CASSSPGMDRRNEQFF.